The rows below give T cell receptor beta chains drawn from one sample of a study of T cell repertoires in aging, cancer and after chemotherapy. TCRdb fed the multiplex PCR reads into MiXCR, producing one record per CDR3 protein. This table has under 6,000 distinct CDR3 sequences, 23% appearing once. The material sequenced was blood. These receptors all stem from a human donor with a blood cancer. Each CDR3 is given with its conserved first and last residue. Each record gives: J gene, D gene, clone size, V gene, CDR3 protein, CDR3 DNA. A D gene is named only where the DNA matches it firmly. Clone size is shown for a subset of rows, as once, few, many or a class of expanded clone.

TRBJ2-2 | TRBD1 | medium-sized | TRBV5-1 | CASSLTPGGDTGELFF | TGCGCCAGCAGCTTGACACCAGGGGGCGACACCGGGGAGCTGTTTTTT
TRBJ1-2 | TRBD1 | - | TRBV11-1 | CASSFEPGGYGYTF | TGTGCCAGCAGCTTTGAACCAGGGGGCTATGGCTACACCTTC
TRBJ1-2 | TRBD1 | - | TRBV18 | CASSPQQGENYGYTF | TGTGCCAGCTCACCACAACAGGGGGAAAACTATGGCTACACCTTC
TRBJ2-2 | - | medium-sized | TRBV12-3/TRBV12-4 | CASSRAGELFF | TGTGCCAGCAGTCGCGCCGGGGAGCTGTTTTTT
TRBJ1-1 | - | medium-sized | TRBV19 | CASSEGYTEAFF | TGTGCCAGTAGTGAAGGGTATACTGAAGCTTTCTTT
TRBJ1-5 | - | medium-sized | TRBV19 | CASSIYSSNQPQHF | TGTGCCAGTAGTATCTACAGTAGCAATCAGCCCCAGCATTTT
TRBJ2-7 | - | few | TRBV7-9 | CASSPGGSWEQYF | TGTGCCAGCAGTCCCGGGGGCTCATGGGAGCAGTACTTC
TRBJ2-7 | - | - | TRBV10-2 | CASTTRDYLYEQYF | TGCGCCAGCACCACCCGAGACTACCTCTACGAGCAGTACTTC
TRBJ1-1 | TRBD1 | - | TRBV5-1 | CASSPGQALNTEAFF | TGCGCCAGCAGCCCCGGACAGGCCTTGAACACTGAAGCTTTCTTT
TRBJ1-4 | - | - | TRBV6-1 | CASSHNEKLFF | TGTGCCAGCAGCCATAATGAAAAACTGTTTTTT
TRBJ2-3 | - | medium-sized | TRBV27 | CASSLPGGAVDTQYF | TGTGCCAGCAGTTTACCCGGCGGGGCCGTAGATACGCAGTATTTT
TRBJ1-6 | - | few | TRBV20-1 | CSATRGTMAPLHF | TGCAGTGCTACCCGGGGTACGATGGCACCCCTCCACTTT
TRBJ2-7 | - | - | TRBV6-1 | CASSGEPSYEQYF | TGTGCCAGCAGTGGAGAGCCCTCCTACGAGCAGTACTTC
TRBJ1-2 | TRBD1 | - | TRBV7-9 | CASSSNTGDYGYTF | TGTGCCAGCAGCTCCAATACAGGGGACTATGGCTACACCTTC
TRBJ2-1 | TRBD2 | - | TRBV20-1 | CSAAGTSIGQFF | TGCAGTGCTGCCGGGACTAGCATAGGGCAGTTCTTC
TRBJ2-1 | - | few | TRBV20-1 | CSATTSQPSSYNEQFF | TGCAGTGCTACCACGAGTCAGCCAAGCTCCTACAATGAGCAGTTCTTC
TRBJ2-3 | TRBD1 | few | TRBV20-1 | CSATDPSAQGVTDTQYF | TGCAGTGCCACGGATCCCTCTGCCCAGGGGGTGACAGATACGCAGTATTTT
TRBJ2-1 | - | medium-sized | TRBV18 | CASSPPAGTRSYNEQFF | TGTGCCAGCTCACCACCGGCGGGGACCAGATCCTACAATGAGCAGTTCTTC
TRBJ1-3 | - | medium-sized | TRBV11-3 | CASSHSSGARNTIYF | TGTGCCAGCAGCCACTCATCTGGGGCGAGAAACACCATATATTTT
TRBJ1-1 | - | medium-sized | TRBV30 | CAWSRKQGTEAFF | TGTGCCTGGAGTAGAAAACAGGGCACTGAAGCTTTCTTT
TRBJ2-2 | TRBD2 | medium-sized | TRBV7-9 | CASSSGTSGRGTGELFF | TGTGCCAGCAGCTCCGGGACTAGCGGGAGGGGCACCGGGGAGCTGTTTTTT
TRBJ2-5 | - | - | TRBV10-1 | CASAGLAGETQYF | TGCGCCAGCGCCGGACTGGCCGGGGAGACCCAGTACTTC
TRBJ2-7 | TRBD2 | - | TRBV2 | CATGTNPYEQYF | TGTGCCACAGGGACTAATCCCTACGAGCAGTACTTC
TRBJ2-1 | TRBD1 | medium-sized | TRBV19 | CATVGDRGSTGWFF | TGTGCCACCGTCGGGGACAGGGGATCTACAGGGTGGTTCTTC
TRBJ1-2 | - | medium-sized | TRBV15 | CATSRAAYPRALNGYTF | TGTGCCACCAGCAGAGCGGCTTACCCAAGGGCACTTAATGGCTACACCTTC
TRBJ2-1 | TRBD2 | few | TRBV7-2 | CASSFSRLAGSSYNEQFF | TGTGCCAGCAGCTTCTCTCGACTAGCGGGATCTTCCTACAATGAGCAGTTCTTC
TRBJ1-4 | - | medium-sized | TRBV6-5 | CASSYSWGTNEKLFF | TGTGCCAGCAGTTACTCATGGGGGACTAATGAAAAACTGTTTTTT
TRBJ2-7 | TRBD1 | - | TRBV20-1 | CSARPGTVYEQYF | TGCAGTGCTAGGCCTGGGACAGTCTACGAGCAGTACTTC
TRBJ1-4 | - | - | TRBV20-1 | CSARDKEQGGEKLFF | TGCAGTGCTAGAGACAAAGAACAGGGTGGAGAAAAACTGTTTTTT
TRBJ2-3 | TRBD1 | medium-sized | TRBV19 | CASRDRGREDTQYF | TGTGCCTCCCGGGACAGGGGGCGAGAAGATACGCAGTATTTT
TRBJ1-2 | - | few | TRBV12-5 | CASGLPGENYGYTF | TGTGCTAGTGGCCTTCCAGGGGAAAACTATGGCTACACCTTC
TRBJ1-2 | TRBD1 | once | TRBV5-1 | CASSWGQGGAPYGYTF | TGCGCCAGCAGCTGGGGACAGGGTGGAGCTCCCTATGGCTACACCTTC
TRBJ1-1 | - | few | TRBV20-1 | CRGTGNTEAFF | TGCAGAGGGACGGGGAACACTGAAGCTTTCTTT
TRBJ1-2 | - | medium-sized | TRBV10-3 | CAISGTGAYGYTF | TGTGCCATCAGTGGGACGGGAGCGTATGGCTACACCTTC
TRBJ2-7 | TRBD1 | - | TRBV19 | CASSTYQTGGRYEQYF | TGTGCCAGTAGTACATACCAGACAGGGGGCCGGTACGAGCAGTACTTC
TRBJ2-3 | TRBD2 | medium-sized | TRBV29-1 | CSAPGYSGPGADTQYF | TGCAGCGCCCCGGGATATAGCGGGCCGGGGGCAGATACGCAGTATTTT
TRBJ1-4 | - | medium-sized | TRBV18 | CASSPGREEKLFF | TGTGCCAGCTCACCAGGCAGAGAAGAAAAACTGTTTTTT
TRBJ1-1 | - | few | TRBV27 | CASSLSGRTEAFF | TGTGCCAGCAGTTTATCTGGAAGGACTGAAGCTTTCTTT
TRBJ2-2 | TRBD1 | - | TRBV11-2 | CASSSNRGTGELFF | TGTGCCAGCAGCTCCAACAGGGGGACCGGGGAGCTGTTTTTT
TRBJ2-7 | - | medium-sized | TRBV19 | CASSIDGATYEQYF | TGTGCCAGTAGTATTGATGGGGCAACCTACGAGCAGTACTTC
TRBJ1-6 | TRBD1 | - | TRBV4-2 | CASSQDGQGAENSPLHF | TGTGCCAGCAGCCAAGATGGACAGGGGGCCGAAAATTCACCCCTCCACTTT
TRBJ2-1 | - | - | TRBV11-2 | CASRLSTGAAYNEQFF | TGTGCCAGCAGATTATCTACGGGAGCGGCCTACAATGAGCAGTTCTTC
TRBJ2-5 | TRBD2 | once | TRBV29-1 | CSVSPGLAGRAQYF | TGCAGCGTCTCACCGGGACTAGCGGGGCGAGCCCAGTACTTC
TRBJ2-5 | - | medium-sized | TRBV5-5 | CASSLGGMIETQYF | TGTGCCAGCAGCCTAGGAGGGATGATTGAGACCCAGTACTTC
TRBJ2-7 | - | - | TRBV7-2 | CASSGGRRSGELYF | TGTGCCAGCAGCGGGGGAAGGAGGTCCGGGGAGCTGTACTTC
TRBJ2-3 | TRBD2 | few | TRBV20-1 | CSARPALAGSTDTQYF | TGCAGTGCTAGACCAGCTCTAGCGGGGAGCACAGATACGCAGTATTTT
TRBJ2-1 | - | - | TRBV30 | CALGPSSYNEQFF | TGTGCCCTGGGACCAAGCTCCTACAATGAGCAGTTCTTC
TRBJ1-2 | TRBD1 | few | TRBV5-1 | CASSLDRGQYGYTF | TGCGCCAGCAGCTTAGACAGGGGTCAGTATGGCTACACCTTC
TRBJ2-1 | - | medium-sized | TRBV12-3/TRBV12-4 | CASSSGGQGNEQFF | TGTGCCAGCAGTTCGGGGGGCCAGGGGAATGAGCAGTTCTTC
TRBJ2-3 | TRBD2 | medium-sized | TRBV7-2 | CASSPLAGGRTDTQYF | TGTGCCAGCAGCCCCCTAGCGGGGGGTCGCACAGATACGCAGTATTTT
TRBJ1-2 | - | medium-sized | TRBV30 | CAWSSGQGGYTF | TGTGCCTGGAGTTCAGGGCAGGGGGGCTACACCTTC
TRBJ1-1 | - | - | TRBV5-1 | CASSLGAQVGTEAFF | TGCGCCAGCAGCTTGGGAGCGCAGGTAGGCACTGAAGCTTTCTTT
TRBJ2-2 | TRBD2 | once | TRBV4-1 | CASSGGLAGGPGELFF | TGCGCCAGCAGCGGAGGACTAGCGGGAGGGCCCGGGGAGCTGTTTTTT
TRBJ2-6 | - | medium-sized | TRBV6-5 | CASSYSSIGGSSGANVLTF | TGTGCCAGCAGTTACTCGAGTATAGGCGGGTCCTCTGGGGCCAACGTCCTGACTTTC
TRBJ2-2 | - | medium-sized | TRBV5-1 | CASSLGRNTGELFF | TGCGCCAGCAGCTTGGGAAGGAACACCGGGGAGCTGTTTTTT
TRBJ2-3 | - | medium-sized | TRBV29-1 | CSVLTYREPTGTDTQYF | TGCAGCGTCCTAACATACCGGGAGCCGACGGGCACAGATACGCAGTATTTT
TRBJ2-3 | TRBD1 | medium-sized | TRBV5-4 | CASKGQGADTQYF | TGTGCCAGCAAGGGACAGGGAGCAGATACGCAGTATTTT
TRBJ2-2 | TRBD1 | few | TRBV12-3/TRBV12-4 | CASSLGQGRTGELFF | TGTGCCAGCAGTTTAGGACAGGGTCGAACCGGGGAGCTGTTTTTT
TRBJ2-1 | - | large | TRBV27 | CASSPGGGPSSYNEQFF | TGTGCCAGCAGTCCCGGTGGGGGTCCTAGCTCCTACAATGAGCAGTTCTTC
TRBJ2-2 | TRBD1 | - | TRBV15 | CATSRDLGTVNTGELFF | TGTGCCACCAGCAGAGATTTAGGGACAGTCAACACCGGGGAGCTGTTTTTT